This T cell receptor (beta chain) came from a study of blood T cell repertoires in COVID-19. As for the study in general: The United States, Italy and Spain were the sources of the acute and convalescent COVID-19 samples. From T cells, B-cell-depleted T cells, or PBMCs came the material, which was cDNA or gDNA.

Authors' analysis steps: Reference gene primers were amplified, and this amplification served to estimate nucleated cell counts. Method: immunoSEQ multiplex PCR; TCRdb's copy keeps in-frame clones and lacks some. Clonal size and the V and J genes are those of that table, whereas D and trimming came from the DNA. The table lists 450,000 or so clones, about 91% of them singletons. The germline V gene has CDR1 SGHNT and CDR2 YYREEE (reference sequence). This CDR3 is built from 15 residues. The V and J ends lost 5 bases and 0 bases, in that order; junction bases with no gene match: 8. This receptor was obtained from a woman aged 40 to 50 with COVID-19, enrolled during active disease. The J gene is TRBJ2-7, the V gene TRBV5-4; 7 nucleotides match TRBD1. Input material: peripheral blood. CDR3 bases: TGTGCCAGCAGTTCCACAGGGGTTAGCTCCTACGAGCAGTACTTC. This codes for CASSSTGVSSYEQYF.